Each of the 10 T cell receptor beta chains below was sequenced from the same sample in a study of cytomegalovirus exposure and HLA in healthy donors. It was with 60 Vbeta and 13 Jbeta primers that the PCR ran. The assay was immunoSEQ multiplex PCR, and TCRdb's table has in-frame clones only and misses some. Of some 130,000 clones detected, about 79% appear once; the ten largest clones hold 2% to 2.5%. Input material: PBMCs. Receptor source: a man younger than 35 in good health and CMV-seronegative.

This clone was seen only a few times. The V and J genes are TRBV6-5 and TRBJ2-3, with 7 bases aligning to TRBD2. Trimming cost V 4 bases and J 4 bases; bases outside gene matches: 11. The CDR3 length is 16 residues. Germline loops: CDR1 MNHEY, CDR2 SVGAGI. For the CDR3, the DNA is TGTGCCAGCAGTTTATCGGGAGCGGGGAGCGCAGATACGCAGTATTTT. It is translated as CASSLSGAGSADTQYF.

This sequence joins TRBV6-1 and TRBJ2-5, with TRBD1 matching over 12 bases. The germline V gene has CDR1 MNHNS and CDR2 SASEGT. The CDR3 runs to 15 residues. Losses at the gene ends were 3 bases for V and 7 bases for J; bases not matched to a gene: 6. Here the CDR3 DNA reads TGTGCCAGCAGTGACGGAGGGACAGGGGGCGGGACCCAGTACTTC. Translation gives CASSDGGTGGGTQYF.

The chain has TRBV27 and TRBJ2-7, with 8 bases lining up with TRBD2. Germline CDR1 reads MNHEY; CDR2 reads SMNVEV (reference sequence). The CDR3 is 17 amino acids. V was pared by 4 bases and J by 5 bases, with 16 bases of the junction left unmatched. The CDR3 is CASSSGVLGGRSHEQYF. CDR3 coding DNA: TGTGCCAGCAGTTCAGGAGTACTGGGCGGGAGGTCTCACGAGCAGTACTTC.

This rearrangement joins TRBV6-5 to TRBJ2-3; the D gene is possibly TRBD1 (6 bases). Trimming stripped 2 bases from V and 4 bases from J, with 13 bases between. The CDR3 extends over 15 amino acids. Looked up from germline, CDR1 is MNHEY and CDR2 is SVGAGI. The CDR3 nucleotides read TGTGCCAGCAGTTACGACAGGAAGAAGGCAGATACGCAGTATTTT. It is translated as CASSYDRKKADTQYF.

This rearrangement joins TRBV7-8 to TRBJ2-1; D gene uncertain. The germline gives CDR1 SGHVS, CDR2 FQNEAQ. CDR3 length: 12 residues. The germline V and J ends were trimmed by 2 bases and 9 bases, with 8 bases remaining between them. The CDR3 DNA reads as TGTGCCAGCAGCTTATTCTACGGTGAGCAGTTCTTC. Its protein product is CASSLFYGEQFF. Filled out from reference TRBV7-8 and TRBJ2-1, the complete variable domain reads GAGVSQSPRYKVAKRGQDVALRCDPISGHVSLFWYQQALGQGPEFLTYFQNEAQLDKSGLPSDRFFAERPEGSVSTLKIQRTQQEDSAVYLCASSLFYGEQFFGPGTRLTVL.

With regard to this clone: The junction departs from germline at one end; a sequencing error may be responsible. The chain has TRBV5-4 and TRBJ2-7; D is possibly TRBD1 (5 bases). The CDR3 has 14 residues. Germline CDR1 and CDR2: SGHNT and YYREEE (reference sequence). The CDR3 region has the DNA TGTGCCAGCGGCTTGTATCGTCAGGGCGCCGAGCAGTACTTC. It specifies CASGLYRQGAEQYF.

The chain links TRBV6-5 to TRBJ1-2; tentative D call: TRBD1 (5 bases). The V gene's germline CDR1 is MNHEY and CDR2 SVGAGI. Trimming took off 5 bases at V and 1 base at J, with 14 bases between the two ends. The CDR3 is 15 residues long. The CDR3 reads CASSPLRGVNYGYTF. As DNA, the CDR3 is TGTGCCAGCAGTCCCCTCCGGGGGGTTAACTATGGCTACACCTTC.

The V and J genes are TRBV4-2 and TRBJ2-5; D might be TRBD1 (7 bases). The J call could be wrong; TRBJ2-7 is a better fit for the DNA end. Germline CDR1 LGHNA, CDR2 YNFKEQ. This CDR3 comprises 16 residues. CDR3 loop: CASSQERGTASYEQYF. The CDR3 bases are TGTGCCAGCAGCCAAGAACGGGGGACAGCCAGCTACGAGCAGTACTTC.

The rearrangement uses TRBV10-2 and TRBJ2-2, with 7 bases lining up with TRBD2. The CDR3 extends over 14 amino acids. The J segment lost 7 bases and the V segment lost 11 bases, leaving 13 bases of the junction unmatched. From germline, CDR1 is WSHSY and CDR2 SAAADI. This chain's CDR3 is CAGQSSGEGGELFF. Here the CDR3 DNA reads TGCGCCGGTCAATCTAGCGGCGAGGGCGGGGAGCTGTTTTTT.

The chain carries TRBV7-2 and TRBJ1-4, with D unresolved. The CDR3 sequence is 12 residues long. Germline V lookup: CDR1 SGHTA, CDR2 FQGNSA. V was pared by 4 bases and J by 10 bases, with 10 bases between. CDR3 protein: CASSSPPGKLFF. DNA for the CDR3: TGTGCCAGCAGCTCCCCGCCGGGAAAACTGTTTTTT.